The subject of this entry is one T cell receptor (beta chain). This entry comes from a study of T cell changes during pregnancy in multiple sclerosis. Generated by immunoSEQ multiplex PCR, the TCRdb table keeps only in-frame clones and is missing some. The table records tens of thousands of clones, nearly 90% of them present only once. Sample: peripheral blood, taken after pregnancy. This clonotype was obtained from a female donor in good health, enrolled as a control in a pregnancy study.

Here the CDR3 DNA reads TGTGCCAGCAGCTTAGTTGGGACAGGACAAGAGACCCAGTACTTC. Its protein is CASSLVGTGQETQYF. The rearrangement uses TRBV13 and TRBJ2-5; 8 bases agree with TRBD1. CDR3 length: 15 residues. Germline assignment: CDR1 PRHDT and CDR2 FYEKMQ (reference sequence). V shed 1 base and J 2 bases; nucleotides not matched to a gene: 3.